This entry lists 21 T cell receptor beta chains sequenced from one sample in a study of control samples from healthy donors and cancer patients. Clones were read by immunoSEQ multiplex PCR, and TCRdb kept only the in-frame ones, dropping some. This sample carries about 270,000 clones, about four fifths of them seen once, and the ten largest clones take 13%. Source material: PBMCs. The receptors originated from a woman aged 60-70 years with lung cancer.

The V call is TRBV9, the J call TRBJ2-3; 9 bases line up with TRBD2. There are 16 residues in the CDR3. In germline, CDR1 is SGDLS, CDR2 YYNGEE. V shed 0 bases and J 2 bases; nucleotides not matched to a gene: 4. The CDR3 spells CASSVAAGGYTDTQYF. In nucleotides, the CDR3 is TGTGCCAGCAGCGTAGCTGCGGGGGGGTACACAGATACGCAGTATTTT. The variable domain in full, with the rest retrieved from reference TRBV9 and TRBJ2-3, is DSGVTQTPKHLITATGQRVTLRCSPRSGDLSVYWYQQSLDQGLQFLIQYYNGEERAKGNILERFSAQQFPDLHSELNLSSLELGDSALYFCASSVAAGGYTDTQYFGPGTRLTVL.

The CDR3 reads CASSRDRDSPLHF. CDR3 in DNA: TGTGCCAGCAGCAGAGACAGAGATTCACCCCTCCACTTT. This chain joins TRBV21-1 and TRBJ1-6; TRBD1 is the table's D call, not checked against the DNA. TRBV21-1 is noted as a pseudogene. CDR3 size: 13 residues.

The CDR3 coding sequence is TGTGCCAGCAGCAGGGGACAGTCTAAAGGTATGAACACTGAAGCTTTCTTT. This gives the protein CASSRGQSKGMNTEAFF. The V call is TRBV21-1, the J call TRBJ1-1; whether TRBD1, the table's D call, matches the DNA was not checked. TRBV21-1 is an annotated pseudogene. This CDR3 has 17 amino acids.

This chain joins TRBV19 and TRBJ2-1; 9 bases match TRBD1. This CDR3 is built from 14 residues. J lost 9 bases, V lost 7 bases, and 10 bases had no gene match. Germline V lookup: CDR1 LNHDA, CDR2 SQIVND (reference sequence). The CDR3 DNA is TGTGCCAGTATCCCGACAGGGGGTTCGGGTGAGCAGTTCTTC. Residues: CASIPTGGSGEQFF.

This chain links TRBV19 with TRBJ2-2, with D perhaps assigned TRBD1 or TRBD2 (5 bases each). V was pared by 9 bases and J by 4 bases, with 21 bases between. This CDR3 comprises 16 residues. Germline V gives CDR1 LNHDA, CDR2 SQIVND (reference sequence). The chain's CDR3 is CASSNPQGDGTGELFF. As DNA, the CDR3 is TGTGCCAGCAGCAACCCGCAGGGAGACGGCACCGGGGAGCTGTTTTTT.

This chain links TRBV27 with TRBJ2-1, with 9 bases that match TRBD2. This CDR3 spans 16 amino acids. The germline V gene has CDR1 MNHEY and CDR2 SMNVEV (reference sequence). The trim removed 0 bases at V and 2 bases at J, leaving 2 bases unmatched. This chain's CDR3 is CASSLSPSGAYNEQFF. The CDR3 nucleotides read TGTGCCAGCAGTTTATCGCCTAGCGGGGCCTACAATGAGCAGTTCTTC.

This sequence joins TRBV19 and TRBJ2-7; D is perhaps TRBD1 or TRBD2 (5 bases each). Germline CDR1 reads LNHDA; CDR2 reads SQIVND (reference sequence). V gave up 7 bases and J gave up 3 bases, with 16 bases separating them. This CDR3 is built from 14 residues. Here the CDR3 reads CASTTGTANYEQYF. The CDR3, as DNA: TGTGCCAGTACCACCGGGACCGCGAACTACGAGCAGTACTTC. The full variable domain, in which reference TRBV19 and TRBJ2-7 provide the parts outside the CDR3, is DGGITQSPKYLFRKEGQNVTLSCEQNLNHDAMYWYRQDPGQGLRLIYYSQIVNDFQKGDIAEGYSVSREKKESFPLTVTSAQKNPTAFYLCASTTGTANYEQYFGPGTRLTVT.

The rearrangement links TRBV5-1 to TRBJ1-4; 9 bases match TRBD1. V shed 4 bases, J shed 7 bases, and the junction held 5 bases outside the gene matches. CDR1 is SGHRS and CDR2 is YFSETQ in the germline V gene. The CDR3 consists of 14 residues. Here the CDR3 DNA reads TGCGCCAGCAGCCTCGGACAGGGGAGTGAAAAACTGTTTTTT. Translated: CASSLGQGSEKLFF.

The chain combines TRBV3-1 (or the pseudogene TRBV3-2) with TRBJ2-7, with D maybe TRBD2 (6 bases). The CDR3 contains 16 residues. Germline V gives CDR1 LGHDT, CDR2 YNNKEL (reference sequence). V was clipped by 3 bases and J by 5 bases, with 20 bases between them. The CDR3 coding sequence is TGTGCCAGCAGCCAGGGGGGAAGGGGCGGCGGGGACGAGCAGTACTTC. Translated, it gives CASSQGGRGGGDEQYF.

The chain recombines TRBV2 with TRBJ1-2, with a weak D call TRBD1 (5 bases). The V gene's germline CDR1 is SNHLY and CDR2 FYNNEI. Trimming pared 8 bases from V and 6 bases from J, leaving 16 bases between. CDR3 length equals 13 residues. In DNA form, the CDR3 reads TGTGCCAGCGTCCTGGGACCTGAGGATGGCTACACCTTC. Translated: CASVLGPEDGYTF.

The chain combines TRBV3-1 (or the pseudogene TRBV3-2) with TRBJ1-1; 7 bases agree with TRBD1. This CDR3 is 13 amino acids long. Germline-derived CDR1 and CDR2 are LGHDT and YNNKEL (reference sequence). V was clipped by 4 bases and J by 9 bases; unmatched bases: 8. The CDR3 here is CASSPSAQGKAFF. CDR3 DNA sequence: TGTGCCAGCAGCCCCTCCGCACAGGGGAAAGCTTTCTTT.

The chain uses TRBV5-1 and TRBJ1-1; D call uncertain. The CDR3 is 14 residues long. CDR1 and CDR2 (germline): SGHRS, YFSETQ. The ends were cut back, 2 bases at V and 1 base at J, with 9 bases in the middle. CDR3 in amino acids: CASSLQDGNTEAFF. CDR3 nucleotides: TGCGCCAGCAGCTTACAAGACGGGAACACTGAAGCTTTCTTT.

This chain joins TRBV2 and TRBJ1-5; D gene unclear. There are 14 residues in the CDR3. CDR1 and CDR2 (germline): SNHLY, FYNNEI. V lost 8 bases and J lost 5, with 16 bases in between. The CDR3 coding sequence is TGTGCCAGCTCACCACTGAGTCGCGATCAGCCCCAGCATTTT. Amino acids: CASSPLSRDQPQHF.

CDR3 sequence reads: CASRPGQGINTEAFF. CDR3 nucleotide sequence: TGTGCCAGCAGACCGGGACAGGGGATAAACACTGAAGCTTTCTTT. J is TRBJ1-1 and V is TRBV6-6, with 10 bases that match TRBD1. Germline assignment: CDR1 MNHNY and CDR2 SVGAGI (reference sequence). With 6 bases clipped from V and 2 bases from J, the junction kept 6 bases outside the gene matches. The CDR3 has 15 residues.

CDR3 DNA sequence: TGTGCCAGCAGCTTAGGACAGGGGACTGAAGCTTTCTTT. Translation gives CASSLGQGTEAFF. This chain connects TRBV11-2 to TRBJ1-1, with 8 nucleotides matching TRBD1. Trimming removed 1 base from V and 5 bases from J; junction bases left unmatched: 0. Germline CDR1 SGHAT, CDR2 FQNNGV. The length of the CDR3 is 13 residues.

The CDR3 DNA reads TGTGCCAGTAGTATTCCGGGAGTCTACAATGAGCAGTTCTTC. Translation gives CASSIPGVYNEQFF. The chain recombines TRBV19 with TRBJ2-1; D may be TRBD2 (6 bases). V dropped 3 bases and J dropped 3 bases, with 9 bases sitting between them. Per germline, CDR1 LNHDA and CDR2 SQIVND (reference sequence). The CDR3 covers 14 residues.

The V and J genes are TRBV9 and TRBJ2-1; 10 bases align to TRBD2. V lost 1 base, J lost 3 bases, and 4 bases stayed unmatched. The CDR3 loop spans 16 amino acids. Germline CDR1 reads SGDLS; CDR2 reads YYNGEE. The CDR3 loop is CASSVPLAGVYNEQFF. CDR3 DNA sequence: TGTGCCAGCAGCGTACCTCTAGCGGGAGTCTACAATGAGCAGTTCTTC. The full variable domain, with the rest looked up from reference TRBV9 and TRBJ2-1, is DSGVTQTPKHLITATGQRVTLRCSPRSGDLSVYWYQQSLDQGLQFLIQYYNGEERAKGNILERFSAQQFPDLHSELNLSSLELGDSALYFCASSVPLAGVYNEQFFGPGTRLTVL.

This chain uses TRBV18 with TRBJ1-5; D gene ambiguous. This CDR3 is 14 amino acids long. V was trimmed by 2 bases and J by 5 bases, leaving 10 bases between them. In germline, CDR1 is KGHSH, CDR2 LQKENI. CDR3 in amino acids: CASSPDQDYQPQHF. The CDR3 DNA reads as TGTGCCAGCTCACCAGACCAGGACTATCAGCCCCAGCATTTT.

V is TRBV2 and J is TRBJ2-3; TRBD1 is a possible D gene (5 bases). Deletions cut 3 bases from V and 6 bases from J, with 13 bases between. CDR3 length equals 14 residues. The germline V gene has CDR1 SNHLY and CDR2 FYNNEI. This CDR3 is CASSDLRAADTQYF. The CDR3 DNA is TGTGCCAGCAGTGACCTCAGGGCAGCGGATACGCAGTATTTT.

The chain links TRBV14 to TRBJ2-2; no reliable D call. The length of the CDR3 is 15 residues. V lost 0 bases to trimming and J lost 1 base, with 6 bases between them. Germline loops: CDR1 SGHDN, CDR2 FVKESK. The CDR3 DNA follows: TGTGCCAGCAGCCAAGAATTGGGGAACACCGGGGAGCTGTTTTTT. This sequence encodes CASSQELGNTGELFF. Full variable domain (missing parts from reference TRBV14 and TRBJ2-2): EAGVTQFPSHSVIEKGQTVTLRCDPISGHDNLYWYRRVMGKEIKFLLHFVKESKQDESGMPNNRFLAERTGGTYSTLKVQPAELEDSGVYFCASSQELGNTGELFFGEGSRLTVL.

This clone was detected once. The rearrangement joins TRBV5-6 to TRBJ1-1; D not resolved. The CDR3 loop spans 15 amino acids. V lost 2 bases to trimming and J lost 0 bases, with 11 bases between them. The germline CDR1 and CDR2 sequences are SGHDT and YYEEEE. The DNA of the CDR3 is TGTGCCAGCAGCTTAATTTCAACAGTGAACACTGAAGCTTTCTTT. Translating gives CASSLISTVNTEAFF.